Following are 13 T cell receptor beta chains from one sample sequenced in a study of PD-L1 blockade in urothelial cancer. Time point denoted: pretreatment peripheral blood. The repertoire was sequenced with immunoSEQ multiplex PCR; TCRdb's copy has only in-frame clones and lacks some. The sample has tens of thousands of clones; approximately 83% are singletons. Sequencing was performed on PBMCs, taken around atezolizumab (anti-PD-L1) treatment. Receptors originate from a man in his 60s with urothelial cancer.

As concerns this clone: One end of the junction fails to match germline, which may point to a read error. The chain carries TRBV6-1 and TRBJ1-1, with a tentative D call TRBD1 (5 bases). The germline V gene encodes CDR1 MNHNS and CDR2 SASEGT. The CDR3 covers 15 residues. The CDR3 reads CASNSKDRLKTEAFF. The CDR3 DNA follows: TGTGCCAGCAACTCGAAAGACAGATTGAAAACTGAAGCTTTCTTT.

This chain's CDR3 is CASSQVTGVANEKLFF. The DNA for the CDR3 is TGTGCCAGCAGCCAAGTGACAGGGGTGGCTAATGAAAAACTGTTTTTT. The chain joins TRBV14 to TRBJ1-4; TRBD1 agrees at 8 bases. Germline V CDR1 and CDR2: SGHDN, FVKESK. This CDR3 has 16 amino acids. V lost 1 base and J lost 3; bases outside the gene matches: 4.

The rearrangement uses TRBV6-5 and TRBJ2-3; TRBD2 agrees at 8 bases. With V trimmed by 2 bases and J by 1 base, 5 bases remained unmatched. The germline CDR1 and CDR2 sequences are MNHEY and SVGAGI. This CDR3 has 16 residues. CDR3 in DNA: TGTGCCAGCAGTTACACAAGCGGGGGTGGCACAGATACGCAGTATTTT. Translation: CASSYTSGGGTDTQYF.

This chain uses TRBV7-2 with TRBJ1-3, with TRBD1 as a possible D gene (6 bases). The CDR3 runs to 14 residues. Germline values: CDR1 SGHTA, CDR2 FQGNSA. The V gene lost 6 bases and the J gene lost 3 bases, with 12 bases spanning the gap. CDR3 sequence: CASSPGQIGNTIYF. CDR3 in DNA: TGTGCCAGCAGTCCAGGACAGATTGGAAACACCATATATTTT.

This clone has just a few counts. The CDR3 DNA reads TGCGCCAGCAGCCAATCGGACAGGGAGAACCGGGAGCTGTTTTTT. This translates into CASSQSDRENRELFF. The chain uses TRBV4-3 and TRBJ2-2, with TRBD1 matching over 8 bases. The CDR3 runs to 15 residues. CDR1 and CDR2 (germline): LGHNA, YSLEER. The J segment lost 9 bases and the V segment lost 2 bases, leaving 8 bases of the junction unmatched.

With respect to this clone: Germline and junction disagree at one end, which may indicate a read error. V usage is TRBV5-1 and J usage is TRBJ2-4; TRBD2 matches at 9 bases. The V gene's germline CDR1 is SGHRS and CDR2 YFSETQ. This CDR3 has 14 residues. CDR3 in amino acids: CASSVGLATNIQYF. The CDR3 DNA reads as TGCGCCAGCAGCGTGGGACTAGCCACAAACATTCAGTACTTC.

This clone was observed a single time. The CDR3 sequence is CASSTNTGETQYF. CDR3 DNA: TGTGCCAGCTCAACTAACACAGGGGAGACCCAGTACTTC. The V call is TRBV18, the J call TRBJ2-5; maybe TRBD1 (6 bases). Germline CDR1 reads KGHSH; CDR2 reads LQKENI. The CDR3 sequence is 13 residues long. With 5 bases removed from V and 5 bases from J, the gap between germline ends came to 12 bases.

This sequence joins TRBV27 and TRBJ2-3, with D perhaps TRBD2 (6 bases). There are 16 residues in the CDR3. The germline V and J ends were trimmed by 3 bases and 0 bases, with 13 bases remaining between them. The germline V gene has CDR1 MNHEY and CDR2 SMNVEV (reference sequence). CDR3 residues: CASSFGTLDSTDTQYF. The CDR3 coding sequence is TGTGCCAGCAGTTTCGGGACTCTCGACAGCACAGATACGCAGTATTTT.

This sequence joins TRBV5-4 and TRBJ2-2, with TRBD2 identical over 9 bases. V dropped 0 bases and J dropped 5; count of bases not matched to a gene: 8. This CDR3 has 17 residues. Germline V lookup: CDR1 SGHNT, CDR2 YYREEE (reference sequence). CDR3 loop: CASSLVSGGPGTGELFF. CDR3 sequence (DNA): TGTGCCAGCAGCTTGGTTAGCGGGGGCCCCGGTACCGGGGAGCTGTTTTTT.

The chain is built from TRBV6-1 and TRBJ2-7, with D perhaps TRBD2 (7 bases). The CDR3 contains 13 residues. Germline V lookup: CDR1 MNHNS, CDR2 SASEGT. V was trimmed by 7 bases and J by 6 bases, leaving 16 bases between them. The CDR3 sequence is CASTRRGAGEQYF. CDR3 DNA: TGTGCCAGCACCAGACGGGGGGCCGGCGAGCAGTACTTC.

CDR3 DNA sequence: TGCGCCAGCAGCTTGGGTCACCTGCAGGGCATATACAATGAGCAGTTCTTC. Translated, it gives CASSLGHLQGIYNEQFF. The chain joins TRBV5-1 to TRBJ2-1, with D maybe TRBD1 (5 bases). Trimming shortened V by 0 bases and J by 4 bases, and 17 bases separated the two germline ends. Germline assignment: CDR1 SGHRS and CDR2 YFSETQ. The CDR3 has 17 amino acids.

This clone occurred once. V is TRBV15 and J is TRBJ1-2; D ambiguous. The germline gives CDR1 LNHNV, CDR2 YYDKDF (reference sequence). V lost 0 bases and J 4 bases, leaving 15 bases between the germline ends. The CDR3 has 16 residues. CDR3 protein: CATSRDANTGSYGYTF. CDR3 nucleotide sequence: TGTGCCACCAGCAGAGATGCGAATACCGGGTCCTATGGCTACACCTTC.

This chain connects TRBV11-2 to TRBJ2-5; a weak D match, TRBD2 (6 bases). Trimming stripped 0 bases from V and 5 bases from J, with 7 bases between. Germline V gives CDR1 SGHAT, CDR2 FQNNGV. This CDR3 has 13 residues. Here the CDR3 reads CASSLDRGETQYF. In DNA, the CDR3 is TGTGCCAGCAGCTTAGATCGGGGGGAGACCCAGTACTTC.